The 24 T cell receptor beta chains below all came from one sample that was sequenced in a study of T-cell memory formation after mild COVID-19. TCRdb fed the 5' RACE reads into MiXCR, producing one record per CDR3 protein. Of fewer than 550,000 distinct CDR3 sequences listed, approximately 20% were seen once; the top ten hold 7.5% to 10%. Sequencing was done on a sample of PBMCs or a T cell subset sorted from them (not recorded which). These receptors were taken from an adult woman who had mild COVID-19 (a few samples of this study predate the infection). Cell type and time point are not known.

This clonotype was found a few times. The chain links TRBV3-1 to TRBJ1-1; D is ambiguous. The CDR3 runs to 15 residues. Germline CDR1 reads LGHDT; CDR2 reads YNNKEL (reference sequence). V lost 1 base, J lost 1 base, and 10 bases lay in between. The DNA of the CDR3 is TGTGCCAGCAGCCAAGGTGGACCAAGGAACACTGAAGCTTTCTTT. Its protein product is CASSQGGPRNTEAFF.

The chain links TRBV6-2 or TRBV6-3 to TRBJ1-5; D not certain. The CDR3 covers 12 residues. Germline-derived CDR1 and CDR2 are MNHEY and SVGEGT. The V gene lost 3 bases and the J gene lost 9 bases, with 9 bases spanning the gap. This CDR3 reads CASSYTPRPQHF. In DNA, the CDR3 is TGTGCCAGCAGTTATACCCCTCGGCCCCAGCATTTT.

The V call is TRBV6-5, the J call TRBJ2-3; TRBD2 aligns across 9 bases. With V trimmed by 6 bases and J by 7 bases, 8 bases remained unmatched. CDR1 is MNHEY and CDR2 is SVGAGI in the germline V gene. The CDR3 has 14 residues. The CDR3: CASSGTSRRHTQYF. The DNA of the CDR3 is TGTGCCAGCAGCGGGACTAGCCGAAGGCATACGCAGTATTTT.

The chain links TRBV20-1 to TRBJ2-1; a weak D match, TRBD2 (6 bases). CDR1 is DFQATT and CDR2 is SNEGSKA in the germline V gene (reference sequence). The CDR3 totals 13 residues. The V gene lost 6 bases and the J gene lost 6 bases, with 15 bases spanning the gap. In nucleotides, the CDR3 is TGCAGTGCGCCCGGGACGGGGGTCAATGAGCAGTTCTTC. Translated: CSAPGTGVNEQFF.

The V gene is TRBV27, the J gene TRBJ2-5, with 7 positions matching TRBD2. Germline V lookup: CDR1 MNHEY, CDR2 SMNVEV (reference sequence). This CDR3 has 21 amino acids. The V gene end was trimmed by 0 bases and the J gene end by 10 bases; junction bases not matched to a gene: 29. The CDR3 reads CASSLSKFGRAAAGRGPDQYF. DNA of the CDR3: TGTGCCAGCAGTTTATCGAAGTTCGGACGGGCCGCAGCGGGAAGAGGGCCGGACCAGTACTTC.

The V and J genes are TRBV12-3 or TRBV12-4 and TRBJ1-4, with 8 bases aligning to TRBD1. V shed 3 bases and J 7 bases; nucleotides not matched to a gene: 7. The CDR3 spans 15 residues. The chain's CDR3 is CASSFTRQGSEKLFF. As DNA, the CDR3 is TGTGCCAGCAGTTTCACGCGACAGGGGAGTGAAAAACTGTTTTTT.

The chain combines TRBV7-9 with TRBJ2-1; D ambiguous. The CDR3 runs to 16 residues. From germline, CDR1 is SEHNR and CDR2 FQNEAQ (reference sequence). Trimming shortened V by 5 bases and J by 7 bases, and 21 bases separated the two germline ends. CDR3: CASSPLLGFLRNEQFF. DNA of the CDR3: TGTGCCAGCAGCCCTCTTTTAGGCTTTCTACGAAATGAGCAGTTCTTC.

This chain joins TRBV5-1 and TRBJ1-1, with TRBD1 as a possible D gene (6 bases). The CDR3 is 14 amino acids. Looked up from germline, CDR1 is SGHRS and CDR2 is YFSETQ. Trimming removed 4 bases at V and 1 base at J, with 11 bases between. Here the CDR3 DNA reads TGCGCCAGCAGCCTCCTAGGGGGGAACACTGAAGCTTTCTTT. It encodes CASSLLGGNTEAFF.

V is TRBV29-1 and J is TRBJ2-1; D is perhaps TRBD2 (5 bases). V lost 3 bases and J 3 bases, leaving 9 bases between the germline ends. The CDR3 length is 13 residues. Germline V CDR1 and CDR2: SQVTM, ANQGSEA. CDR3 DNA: TGCAGCGTTGACGGTAGCGACTACAATGAGCAGTTCTTC. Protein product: CSVDGSDYNEQFF.

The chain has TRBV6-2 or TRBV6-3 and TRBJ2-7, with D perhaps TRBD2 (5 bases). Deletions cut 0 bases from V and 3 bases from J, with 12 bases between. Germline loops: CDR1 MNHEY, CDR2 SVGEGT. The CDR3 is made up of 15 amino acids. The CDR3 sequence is CASSYSSAGNYEQYF. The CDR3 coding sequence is TGTGCCAGCAGTTACTCGTCTGCGGGTAACTACGAGCAGTACTTC.

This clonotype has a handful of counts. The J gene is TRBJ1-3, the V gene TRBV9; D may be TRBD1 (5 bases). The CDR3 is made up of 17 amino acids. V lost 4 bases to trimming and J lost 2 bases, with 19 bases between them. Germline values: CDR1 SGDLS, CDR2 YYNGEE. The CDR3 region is CASSPRTGQGTGNTIYF. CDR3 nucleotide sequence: TGTGCCAGCAGCCCTCGGACCGGCCAGGGCACTGGAAACACCATATATTTT.

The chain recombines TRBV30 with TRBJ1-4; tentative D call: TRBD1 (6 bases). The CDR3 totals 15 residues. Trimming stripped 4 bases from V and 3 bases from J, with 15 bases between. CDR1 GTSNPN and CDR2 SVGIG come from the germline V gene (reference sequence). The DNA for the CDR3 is TGTGCCTGGACCCTCGGGGGGGCGGCTAATGAAAAACTGTTTTTT. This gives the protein CAWTLGGAANEKLFF.

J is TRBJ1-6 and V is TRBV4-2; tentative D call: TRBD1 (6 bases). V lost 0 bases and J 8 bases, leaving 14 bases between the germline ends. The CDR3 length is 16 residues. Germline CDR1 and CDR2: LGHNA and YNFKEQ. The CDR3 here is CASSQEGGAVDSPLHF. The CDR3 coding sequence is TGTGCCAGCAGCCAAGAGGGGGGGGCAGTGGATTCACCCCTCCACTTT.

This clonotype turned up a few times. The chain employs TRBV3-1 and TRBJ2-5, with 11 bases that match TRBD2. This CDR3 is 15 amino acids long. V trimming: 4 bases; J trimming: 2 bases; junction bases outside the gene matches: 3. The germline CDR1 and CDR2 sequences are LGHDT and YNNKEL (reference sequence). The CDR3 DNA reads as TGTGCCAGCAGCCCTAGCGGGGGGTTTCAAGAGACCCAGTACTTC. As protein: CASSPSGGFQETQYF.

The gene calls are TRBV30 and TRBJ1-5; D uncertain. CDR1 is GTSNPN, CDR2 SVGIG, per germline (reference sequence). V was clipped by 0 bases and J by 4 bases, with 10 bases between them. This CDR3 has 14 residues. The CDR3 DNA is TGTGCCTGGAGTGTCGGGCCGAGGAATCAGCCCCAGCATTTT. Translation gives CAWSVGPRNQPQHF.

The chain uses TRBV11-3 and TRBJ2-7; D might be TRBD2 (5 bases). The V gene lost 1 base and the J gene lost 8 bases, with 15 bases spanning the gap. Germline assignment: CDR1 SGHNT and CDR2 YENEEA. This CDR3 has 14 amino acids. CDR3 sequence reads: CASSLGLRAGKQYF. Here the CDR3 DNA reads TGTGCCAGCAGCTTAGGGTTACGGGCCGGGAAGCAGTACTTC. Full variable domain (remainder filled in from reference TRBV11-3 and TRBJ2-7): EAGVVQSPRYKIIEKKQPVAFWCNPISGHNTLYWYLQNLGQGPELLIRYENEEAVDDSQLPKDRFSAERLKGVDSTLKIQPAELGDSAVYLCASSLGLRAGKQYFGPGTRLTVT.

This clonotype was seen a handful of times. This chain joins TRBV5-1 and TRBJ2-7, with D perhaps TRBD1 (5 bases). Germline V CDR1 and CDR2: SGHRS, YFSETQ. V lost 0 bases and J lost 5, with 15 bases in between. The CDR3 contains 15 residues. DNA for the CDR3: TGCGCCAGCAGCTTGGAGGTGGGGCCCCCGGACGAGCAGTACTTC. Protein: CASSLEVGPPDEQYF.

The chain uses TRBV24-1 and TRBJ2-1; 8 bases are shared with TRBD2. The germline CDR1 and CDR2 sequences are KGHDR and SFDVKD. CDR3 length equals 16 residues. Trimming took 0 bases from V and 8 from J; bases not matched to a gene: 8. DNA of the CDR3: TGTGCCACCAGTGATTTGGGGGTCGGGGGGGTCCATGAGCAGTTCTTC. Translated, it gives CATSDLGVGGVHEQFF.

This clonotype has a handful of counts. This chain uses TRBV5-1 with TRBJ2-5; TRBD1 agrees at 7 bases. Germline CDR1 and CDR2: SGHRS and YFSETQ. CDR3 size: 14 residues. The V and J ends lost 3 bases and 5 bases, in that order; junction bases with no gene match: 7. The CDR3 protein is CASSSGQPQETQYF. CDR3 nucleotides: TGCGCCAGCAGCTCGGGACAGCCACAGGAGACCCAGTACTTC.

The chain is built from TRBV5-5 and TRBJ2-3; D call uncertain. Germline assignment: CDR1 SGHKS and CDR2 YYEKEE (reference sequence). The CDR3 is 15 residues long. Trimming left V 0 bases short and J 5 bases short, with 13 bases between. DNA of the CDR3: TGTGCCAGCAGCTTGGCAATCTCATTCCAAGATACGCAGTATTTT. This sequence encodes CASSLAISFQDTQYF.

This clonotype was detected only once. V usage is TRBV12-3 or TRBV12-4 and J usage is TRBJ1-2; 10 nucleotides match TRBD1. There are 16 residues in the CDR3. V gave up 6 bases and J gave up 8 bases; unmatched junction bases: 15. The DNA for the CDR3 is TGTGCCAGCAGCCTAGCCGGGACAGGGGTGCCTAGGGGCTACACCTTC. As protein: CASSLAGTGVPRGYTF.

DNA for the CDR3: TGTGCCAGCAGCGTCACCAACCCAGGAGCGGGGGGGAGCACAGATACGCAGTATTTT. Translated: CASSVTNPGAGGSTDTQYF. The chain recombines TRBV9 with TRBJ2-3; TRBD2 matches 10 bases. Losses at the gene ends were 2 bases for V and 0 bases for J; bases not matched to a gene: 12. Germline CDR1 is SGDLS and CDR2 is YYNGEE. The CDR3 is 19 residues long.

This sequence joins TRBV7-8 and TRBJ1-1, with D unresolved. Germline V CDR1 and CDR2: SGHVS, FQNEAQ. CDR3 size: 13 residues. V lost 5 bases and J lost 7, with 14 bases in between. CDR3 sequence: CASSPWVGDEAFF. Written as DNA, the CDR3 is TGTGCCAGCAGCCCTTGGGTCGGGGATGAAGCTTTCTTT.

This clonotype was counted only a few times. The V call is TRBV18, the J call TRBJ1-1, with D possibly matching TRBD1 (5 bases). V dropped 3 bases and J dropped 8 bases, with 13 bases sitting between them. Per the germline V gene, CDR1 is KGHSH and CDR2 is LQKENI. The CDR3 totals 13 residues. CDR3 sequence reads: CASSPFDSLEAFF. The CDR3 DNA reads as TGTGCCAGCTCACCCTTTGACAGCCTAGAAGCTTTCTTT.